These T cell receptor beta chains were read from a single sample in a study of CD8 T cells in ankylosing spondylitis. TCRdb reprocessed the 5' RACE reads via MiXCR and lists one record per CDR3 protein. This sample has fewer than 650,000 distinct CDR3 sequences, with approximately 11% found just once. Sequences were obtained from blood, either unsorted or a sorted T cell fraction (not recorded which). The receptors here all came from a male donor with ankylosing spondylitis. Each CDR3 is given with its conserved first and last residue. Clone size is shown for a subset of rows, as once, few, many or a class of expanded clone.

abundance	v_gene	j_gene	CDR3aa
few	TRBV20-1	TRBJ2-7	CSAMGDREYEQYF
-	TRBV12-3/TRBV12-4	TRBJ1-3	CASRRTGTRSGNTIYF
-	TRBV6-5	TRBJ2-1	CASSFLRPSYNEQFF
many	TRBV11-2	TRBJ1-4	CASSLWTGGEKLFF
-	TRBV5-1	TRBJ2-1	CASSSSTSGYNEQFF
many	TRBV10-3	TRBJ2-1	CAISVTGRTDEQFF
many	TRBV3-1	TRBJ2-3	CASSRTGADTQYF
-	TRBV20-1	TRBJ2-7	CSIRRGSYEQYF
many	TRBV11-2	TRBJ2-3	CASSYQGAQISSTDTQYF
-	TRBV20-1	TRBJ2-3	CSARGRQTRDTQYF
few	TRBV11-3	TRBJ2-1	CASSLVSLAYNEQFF
few	TRBV3-1	TRBJ2-1	CASSPRSRPGVF
few	TRBV3-1	TRBJ1-4	CASSQESGSGKLFF
few	TRBV2	TRBJ2-1	CASIDLPLRLAHAFF
few	TRBV12-3/TRBV12-4	TRBJ2-1	CASSTGTGVGDEQFF
few	TRBV18	TRBJ1-1	CASSPDRIVEAFF
-	TRBV5-1	TRBJ2-5	CASSLQGSRRDGTQYF
many	TRBV29-1	TRBJ2-5	CSVDTGGLRHF
many	TRBV5-6	TRBJ2-1	CASSLAATGKNNEQFF
-	TRBV5-1	TRBJ2-7	CASSRDRTGDEQYF
-	TRBV3-1	TRBJ1-1	CASSQAWGREAEAFF
-	TRBV12-3/TRBV12-4	TRBJ2-5	CASTATDQETQYF
-	TRBV12-3/TRBV12-4	TRBJ2-7	CASNPSGRAGEQYF
-	TRBV15	TRBJ2-2	CATSRVRQGHTGELFF
few	TRBV6-5	TRBJ2-5	CASSYPEETQYF
-	TRBV7-9	TRBJ2-5	CASTFSTSPFQETQYF
few	TRBV24-1	TRBJ1-1	CATSDRTTREAFF
-	TRBV7-2	TRBJ2-3	CASSLVSGVTDTQYF
-	TRBV5-1	TRBJ2-2	CASSSLNEPTGELFF
few	TRBV11-2	TRBJ2-1	CASSLAQRGPNNEQFF
many	TRBV3-1	TRBJ1-1	CASSHWGTQGTEAFF
many	TRBV7-9	TRBJ1-3	CASSSQFGDTIYF
many	TRBV10-3	TRBJ2-5	CAISRTSGQETQYF
-	TRBV14	TRBJ2-1	CASSQGLANEQFF
few	TRBV27	TRBJ2-3	CASSLPGGPQNTQYF
-	TRBV5-1	TRBJ1-5	CASSSGDRANQPQHF
many	TRBV4-1	TRBJ1-4	CASSRGTGGSNEKLFF